This record looks at one T cell receptor beta chain sequence and its context. The antigen is undetermined. The record originates from a study of T-cell memory formation after mild COVID-19. Findings and limits, study-wide: A subset of responding clones appeared in pre-infection memory, suggesting cross-reactive memory joined. SARS-CoV-2 specificity was not confirmed for second-wave clones peaking on day 37.

The J segment lost 6 bases and the V segment lost 5 bases, leaving 15 bases of the junction unmatched. The CDR3 has 17 amino acids. From germline, CDR1 is MNHEY and CDR2 SVGEGT. TCRdb re-called the 5' RACE reads through MiXCR, storing one row per CDR3 protein. The table includes 200,000 to 250,000 distinct CDR3 sequences, over 9.5% detected once. The chain combines TRBV6-2 or TRBV6-3 with TRBJ2-7, with TRBD2 matching 11 bases. Sequenced input: PBMCs or a T cell subset sorted from them (not recorded which). The receptor comes from a man between 18 and 29 years old who had mild COVID-19 (a few samples of this study predate the infection). Cell type and time point are not known. CDR3: CASSHYLTSGGFSEQYF. The CDR3 region has the DNA TGTGCCAGCAGTCACTACCTCACTAGCGGGGGCTTCTCCGAGCAGTACTTC.